This TCR beta chain was sequenced for a study of cytomegalovirus exposure and HLA in healthy donors. Unmatched junction bases numbered 7, after V lost 4 bases and J lost 4 bases. Looked up from germline, CDR1 is LGHNA and CDR2 is YNFKEQ. CDR3 length: 14 amino acids. Here immunoSEQ multiplex PCR was the method, and the copy in TCRdb shows in-frame clones only, minus some. Of approximately 170,000 clones listed, around 85% are singletons. The material sequenced was PBMCs. The sequence came from a man aged 25-45 years in good health and CMV-seropositive. This chain connects TRBV4-2 to TRBJ2-7; 7 nucleotides line up with TRBD1. In DNA form, the CDR3 reads TGTGCCAGCAGCCCGAGCGTGACAGGGTACGAGCAGTACTTC. This codes for CASSPSVTGYEQYF.